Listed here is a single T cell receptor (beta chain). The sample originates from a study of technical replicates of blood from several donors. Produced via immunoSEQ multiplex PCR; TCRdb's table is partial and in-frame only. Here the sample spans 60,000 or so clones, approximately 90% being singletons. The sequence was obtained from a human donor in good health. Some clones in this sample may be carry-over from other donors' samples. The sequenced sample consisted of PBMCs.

CDR3 in amino acids: CAWSYSRGRLETQYF. CDR3 DNA: TGTGCCTGGAGTTACTCAAGGGGGCGCCTGGAGACCCAGTACTTC. The V gene is TRBV30, the J gene TRBJ2-5, with TRBD1 identical over 7 bases. There are 15 residues in the CDR3. The trim removed 2 bases at V and 5 bases at J, leaving 11 bases unmatched. The germline V gene encodes CDR1 GTSNPN and CDR2 SVGIG (reference sequence).